Below are 32 T cell receptor beta chains sequenced from a single sample in a study of monozygotic twins with inflammatory bowel disease. TCRdb reworked the 5' RACE reads into one entry per CDR3 protein, no DNA. In total, the table holds more than 300,000 distinct CDR3 sequences. The source material was blood. These receptor sequences come from a human donor with ulcerative colitis or Crohn's disease, or a healthy co-twin of an affected twin (not recorded which).

The V gene is TRBV21-1, the J gene TRBJ2-2. TRBV21-1 is reported as a pseudogene. The CDR3 consists of 18 residues. The CDR3 loop is CASSKVGQEHTNTGELFF.

This chain joins TRBV5-6 and TRBJ2-1; TCRdb reports TRBD2, a call that lacks DNA to check it against. CDR1 and CDR2 (germline): SGHDT, YYEEEE. The CDR3 runs to 16 residues. The chain's CDR3 is CASSFLLGGASDEQFF.

The chain is built from TRBV7-1 and TRBJ1-4; TCRdb returns TRBD1, unconfirmable since there is no DNA. TRBV7-1 counts as an open reading frame of uncertain function. The CDR3 has 22 amino acids. The CDR3 protein is CASSSPLHRRGYRGRYNEKLFF.

The chain carries TRBV11-2 and TRBJ2-1; as DNA is missing, the TRBD1 call by TCRdb cannot be tested. In germline, CDR1 is SGHAT, CDR2 FQNNGV. The CDR3 has 15 amino acids. The CDR3 loop reads CASSKTGGSYNEQFF.

The V call is TRBV5-1, the J call TRBJ2-1; TCRdb designates TRBD1, a call that cannot be tested without DNA. In germline, CDR1 is SGHRS, CDR2 YFSETQ. The CDR3 has 11 residues. CDR3 in amino acids: CASTQTGKEFF.

J is TRBJ1-1 and V is TRBV29-1; TCRdb lists TRBD1, though no DNA is available to test this call. The CDR3 has 11 residues. Germline V gene lookup returns CDR1 SQVTM and CDR2 ANQGSEA. This CDR3 is CSARPGLEAFF.

The J gene is TRBJ2-1, the V gene TRBV4-1; TCRdb picks TRBD2, but there is no DNA to check that call. Germline assignment: CDR1 MGHRA and CDR2 YSYEKL. There are 13 residues in the CDR3. The CDR3 loop reads CASSPGRVSEQFF.

This rearrangement joins TRBV12-5 to TRBJ2-1; the TCRdb call, TRBD1, lacks DNA for checking. Germline V CDR1 and CDR2: LGHNT, FRNRAP. The CDR3 loop spans 15 amino acids. The chain's CDR3 is CASGLVGGRQDEQFF.

This chain connects TRBV6-5 to TRBJ1-1. CDR1 and CDR2 (germline): MNHEY, SVGAGI. The CDR3 extends over 15 amino acids. The CDR3 sequence is CASSYGWQANTEAFF.

The chain employs TRBV4-1 and TRBJ2-5; TCRdb's D call, TRBD1, is unchecked because there is no DNA. The CDR3 contains 14 residues. Germline values: CDR1 MGHRA, CDR2 YSYEKL. CDR3 protein: CASSQDRRGETQYF.

This chain joins TRBV7-6 and TRBJ2-7; TCRdb selects TRBD1, and the lack of DNA leaves this call unchecked. CDR3 size: 15 residues. Per the germline V gene, CDR1 is SGHVS and CDR2 is FNYEAQ. CDR3 sequence reads: CASSLGPGQVHEQYF. Variable domain in full (rest from reference TRBV7-6 and TRBJ2-7): GAGVSQSPRYKVTKRGQDVALRCDPISGHVSLYWYRQALGQGPEFLTYFNYEAQQDKSGLPNDRFSAERPEGSISTLTIQRTEQRDSAMYRCASSLGPGQVHEQYFGPGTRLTVT.

The chain couples TRBV20-1 to TRBJ1-5. The CDR3 covers 13 residues. In germline, CDR1 is DFQATT, CDR2 SNEGSKA (reference sequence). CDR3 loop: CSAFPQNNQPQHF.

The chain uses TRBV7-2 and TRBJ1-6. This CDR3 is built from 14 residues. Germline CDR1 and CDR2: SGHTA and FQGNSA. The CDR3 spells CASSLESYNSPLHF.

This chain links TRBV7-2 with TRBJ2-7. The V gene's germline CDR1 is SGHTA and CDR2 FQGNSA. The length of the CDR3 is 13 residues. The CDR3 sequence is CASSLRGIYEQYF.

V usage is TRBV2 and J usage is TRBJ1-2; TCRdb designates TRBD1, a call that cannot be tested without DNA. From germline, CDR1 is SNHLY and CDR2 FYNNEI. The CDR3 runs to 12 residues. CDR3 region: CASTATRAGYTF.

The J gene is TRBJ1-6, the V gene TRBV7-9. The germline V gene encodes CDR1 SEHNR and CDR2 FQNEAQ (reference sequence). The CDR3 totals 13 residues. The CDR3 here is CASSLHSYSPLHF.

The V call is TRBV18, the J call TRBJ2-1; the D call of TRBD2 rests on TCRdb alone, since no DNA is present to check it. The CDR3 runs to 17 residues. Looked up from germline, CDR1 is KGHSH and CDR2 is LQKENI. The CDR3 loop reads CASSPILTSGVPHEQFF.

The chain couples TRBV7-9 to TRBJ2-2; TCRdb's assignment of TRBD1 cannot be checked, as there is no DNA. The CDR3 contains 16 residues. Germline lookup yields CDR1 SEHNR and CDR2 FQNEAQ (reference sequence). CDR3: CASSSLQGSNTGELFF.

The chain has TRBV12-3 or TRBV12-4 and TRBJ1-4. The CDR3 runs to 14 residues. The CDR3 reads CASSLGGMDEKLFF.

V gene TRBV4-2 combines with J gene TRBJ2-7. CDR1 and CDR2 from the germline V gene are LGHNA and YNFKEQ. The CDR3 has 15 residues. This CDR3 reads CASSQEWSGPYEQYF.

The chain has TRBV6-2 or TRBV6-3 and TRBJ2-3; TCRdb's D call of TRBD1 is untestable without DNA. Germline V gene data show CDR1 as MNHEY and CDR2 as SVGEGT. CDR3 size: 18 residues. The CDR3 spells CASSRRPGGMTSTDTQYF.

The chain uses TRBV18 and TRBJ1-6. The CDR3 has 15 residues. The germline gives CDR1 KGHSH, CDR2 LQKENI. CDR3 in amino acids: CASSPPTRVGSPLHF.

The chain employs TRBV12-3 or TRBV12-4 and TRBJ1-1; TCRdb gives TRBD1 as the D gene, but with no DNA this cannot be confirmed. The CDR3 sequence is 13 residues long. CDR3 protein: CASSRTGLTEAFF.

The chain links TRBV3-1 to TRBJ2-7; checking the TCRdb D call of TRBD2 is not possible without DNA. Germline CDR1 and CDR2: LGHDT and YNNKEL (reference sequence). CDR3 size: 16 residues. The CDR3 is CASSKTSGGTPREQYF.

The chain recombines TRBV6-1 with TRBJ1-2; TCRdb selects TRBD1, and the lack of DNA leaves this call unchecked. Germline loops: CDR1 MNHNS, CDR2 SASEGT. The CDR3 has 15 amino acids. The CDR3 sequence is CASSVPGTGNYGYTF.

The V gene is TRBV10-3, the J gene TRBJ2-7; there is no DNA to check the TCRdb D call of TRBD2. The germline CDR1 and CDR2 sequences are ENHRY and SYGVKD. CDR3 length equals 15 residues. CDR3 amino acids: CAISEPGGAAYEQYF.

The gene calls are TRBV7-2 and TRBJ2-6; TCRdb outputs TRBD1, but without DNA this stays unchecked. The CDR3 contains 15 residues. Germline V gene data show CDR1 as SGHTA and CDR2 as FQGNSA. CDR3 sequence: CASSLGGTGANVLTF. Supplemented by reference TRBV7-2 and TRBJ2-6, the full variable domain reads GAGVSQSPSNKVTEKGKDVELRCDPISGHTALYWYRQSLGQGLEFLIYFQGNSAPDKSGLPSDRFSAERTGGSVSTLTIQRTQQEDSAVYLCASSLGGTGANVLTFGAGSRLTVL.

V usage is TRBV19 and J usage is TRBJ1-1; no DNA is available, so the TRBD1 call from TCRdb remains unchecked. This CDR3 region has 14 residues. CDR1 and CDR2 from the germline V gene are LNHDA and SQIVND (reference sequence). Here the CDR3 reads CASSRDRGLAEAFF.

The chain couples TRBV20-1 to TRBJ1-5; TCRdb's D gene call, TRBD1, goes unchecked for lack of DNA. The CDR3 contains 16 residues. Germline V lookup: CDR1 DFQATT, CDR2 SNEGSKA (reference sequence). The CDR3 is CSARRGGLNSNQPQHF.

J is TRBJ2-7 and V is TRBV28; TCRdb proposes TRBD2, but this gene call is untestable without DNA. The CDR3 contains 13 residues. CDR1 and CDR2 from the germline V gene are MDHEN and SYDVKM. The CDR3 spells CASRMGLAGEQYF.

The chain is built from TRBV24-1 and TRBJ2-3; checking the TCRdb D call of TRBD2 is not possible without DNA. This CDR3 comprises 15 residues. Germline V lookup: CDR1 KGHDR, CDR2 SFDVKD. CDR3 sequence: CATSDWTSATDTQYF.

The V call is TRBV2, the J call TRBJ2-3; TCRdb names TRBD2, which stays unverified in the absence of DNA. Looked up from germline, CDR1 is SNHLY and CDR2 is FYNNEI. This CDR3 has 15 residues. CDR3 loop: CASSGDSRRGDTQYF.